This T cell receptor beta chain is from a study of cytotoxic CD8 clonotypes in ibrutinib-treated CLL. As concerns this clone: Its antigen remains unidentified.

Germline values: CDR1 SGHRS, CDR2 YFSETQ. This CDR3 is built from 16 residues. With 0 bases clipped from V and 4 bases from J, the junction kept 6 bases outside the gene matches. Study-wide results and limits: Clonality climbed at ibrutinib response, then dropped toward baseline at progression.

The data were produced by immunoSEQ multiplex PCR, yet TCRdb's version contains in-frame clones alone and is incomplete. The table lists 200,000 to 250,000 clones, around three quarters of them singletons. PBMCs were cryopreserved, and 1.5 to 2.5 micrograms of genomic DNA from them went into TCR beta libraries. The chain joins TRBV5-1 to TRBJ2-3; the match to TRBD1 covers 9 bases. The clonotype originates from a human donor with chronic lymphocytic leukemia. The sequencing here drew on PBMCs, taken after 24 months of ibrutinib treatment. The CDR3: CASSLARDRAPDTQYF. CDR3 DNA sequence: TGCGCCAGCAGCTTGGCTCGGGACAGGGCCCCAGATACGCAGTATTTT.